The present T cell receptor (beta chain) was sequenced within a study of cytomegalovirus exposure and HLA in healthy donors (dated by TCRdb to 2016 to 2017). Regarding the research as a whole: According to an earlier analysis of around 600 of the donors, 150 million to 200 million T cells yielded approximately 120 million unique TCR beta sequences and approximately 280 Gb of sequence data. An early release that covered about 600 HLA-typed donors contained around 330 gigabases of sequencing data and 75 million to 100 million unique TCR sequences. Among the roughly 400 genotyped donors, about 83% belonged to the genetic ancestry cluster associated with self-reported Caucasian donors. The study was designed to test whether signatures of past pathogen exposure could be identified by cataloging public T cell receptors. Using immunosequencing, the study profiled T cell repertoires from around 670 subjects and related those repertoires to cytomegalovirus serostatus. Along with the roughly 670-subject first cohort, a separate validation cohort of over 90 different subjects was used. High-throughput TCR immunosequencing, statistical association of individual TCRs with disease status, and machine learning were combined to predict cytomegalovirus infection status. To study patterns of TCR occurrence, a later analysis re-analyzed previously published TCR beta repertoires from 666 donors and added high-resolution HLA genotyping. Rather than drawing on any new phenotypic data, the later analysis identified candidate immune exposures from TCR beta sequences and the way those sequences occurred across donors. In an earlier analysis of 587 of the donors, high-throughput TCR beta sequencing was used to judge whether each TCR beta V gene segment behaved as functional or pseudogenic. Alongside the repertoire data, information on donor age, sex, ethnicity and CMV serostatus was compiled. A later genetic analysis took genome-wide SNP genotypes for about 65% of the 666 donors and used that subset as a discovery cohort. All discovery cohort repertoires had been generated on a single sequencing platform. Both class I and class II loci were covered by HLA typing, at four-digit resolution. The number of donors typed differed by locus, with about 629-640 for A, B, C, DRB1 and DQB1, 522 for DQA1, over 600 for DPA1, and around 430 for DPB1. About five DR-DQ haplotypes were treated as single units for association and clustering because of strong linkage in the cohort. Among around 400 genotyped donors of the cohort, an average of around 250,000 unique TCR beta nucleotide sequences was sequenced per donor, of which about 18% were non-productive. What the authors observed across the whole study: An association between a missense DCLRE1C variant and V-gene and J-gene trimming of TCR beta chains was found in a later genetic analysis and replicated in an independent cohort. Because HLA typing was missing for some donors at each locus, association tests included only the typed subset. Linkage disequilibrium might explain the correlated functional status among segregating V segments, but an unknown experimental factor could not be excluded. A later analysis found that HLA-associated TCR beta chains were more clonally expanded and had lower generation probabilities than equally common non-associated chains. According to a later genetic analysis, donors in an Asian-associated ancestry cluster had fewer N-insertions in productive TCRs than the roughly 660-donor mean. Three of the identified cytomegalovirus-associated TCR beta chains were confirmed in vitro to be specific for cytomegalovirus antigens. The study gave a list of more than 150 TCR beta chains associated with cytomegalovirus. In a later analysis, most CMV-associated TCR beta chains were found to appear HLA-restricted, with HLA associations seemingly driven largely by CMV exposure. Sequencing depth was assumed to be roughly uniform across donors in the presence/absence analyses, though that assumption may not hold. Only TCR beta chains were sequenced in this cohort, and the absence of alpha or paired-chain data limited detectable features. In an earlier analysis of several hundred of the donors, most TCR beta V segments were observed in productive rearrangements about 87% or about 30% of the time, broadly matching IMGT annotations. Some IMGT-functional V segments, including TRBV6-2 and TRBV6-3, could not be told apart with the 87-base-pair reads, so those segments were excluded. Specific HLA alleles were associated with 15,000 to 20,000 TCR beta sequences at a false discovery rate of 0.05 in a later analysis. The classifier was reported to diagnose cytomegalovirus status with high specificity and sensitivity in both the original and validation cohorts. According to a later analysis, TCR association rates differed among HLA loci, with DRB1 alleles showing the most associated TCRs and HLA-C alleles showing the fewest. Roughly 17 rarely observed V segments, including chromosome 9 orphons, were excluded from the earlier analysis of approximately 500 of the donors because counts were too low. A further reported finding was that TCR beta sequences accurately predicted the HLA-A and HLA-B alleles for most subjects in the first cohort. The authors suggested that the approach could potentially be extended to other disease states and immunological phenotypes. When HLA alleles, especially DR and DQ, strongly co-occurred, attributing TCR associations to individual alleles was difficult. A later analysis reported that several top co-occurrence clusters appeared linked to parvovirus B19, influenza, CMV and Epstein-Barr virus. Most TCR sequences were observed very rarely across donors, whereas some public TCRs were present in many individuals. A cluster of highly shared sequence variants was judged likely to represent a technical artifact of the sequencing pipeline. CMV serostatus was the only immune exposure information available for the cohort.

The cohort consisted of fewer than 700 healthy bone marrow donors. At the time of sampling, all cohort members were nominally healthy, though unrecorded immune exposures were likely present. The donor was CMV seronegative and belonged to the group of around 400 seronegative cohort members. A peripheral blood sample was provided by each donor, and peripheral blood mononuclear cells were used for TCR beta sequencing. Genomic DNA extraction from the blood cell samples was performed with the Qiagen DNeasy Blood Extraction Kit. As encoded in the germline V gene, CDR1 is SGHRS while CDR2 is YFSETQ. V lost 6 bases and J lost 4 bases; the stretch between them is 10 bases long. The CDR3, from cysteine to phenylalanine, totals 12 residues. This entry keeps only the CDR3 DNA: 36 bases, framed from base 1. To prepare the library, the immunoSEQ multiplex PCR assay was applied. The multiplex PCR relied on a mix of 60 forward primers for TCR Vbeta segments and 13 reverse primers for TCR Jbeta segments. The CDR3 region of rearranged TCR beta genes was amplified from genomic DNA by a multiplex PCR assay. On the Illumina HiSeq System, the amplified TCR beta libraries were sequenced as 87-base-pair reads. In the original analysis: A later analysis counted some 80 million unique TCR beta chains across the 650 to 800 repertoires, and approximately 11 million of these chains were shared by at least two donors. Raw reads were error-corrected and collapsed into unique sequences with a nearest-neighbor algorithm that merged closely related sequences to remove PCR and sequencing errors. CDR3 sequences were aligned to IMGT reference sequences to assign V, D and J gene segments. For a sequence to be retained, at least a six-nucleotide match to both a V gene segment and a J gene segment was required. A rearrangement counted as productive if the CDR3 had no stop codons and remained in frame with V and J, and every other rearrangement counted as non-productive. CDR3 was defined by IMGT convention, running from the second conserved V-encoded cysteine to the conserved J-encoded phenylalanine. Sequences without an unambiguous match to a single V gene segment were excluded from the earlier analysis of about 640 of the donors. In an earlier analysis of about 590 of the donors, a V segment was called functional when productive rearrangements were above 56.7%, and segregating when the standard deviation between donors exceeded 5%. A statistical classification framework was built for diagnosing cytomegalovirus status from the catalog of TCR beta chain sequences. A later analysis assigned V and J genes by comparing TCR nucleotide sequences with IMGT/GENE-DB human TR gene sequences. In a later analysis, CDR3 sequences and most-parsimonious VDJ recombination scenarios were assigned using the TCRdist pipeline. In a later analysis, every TCR beta chain was defined by the combination of its CDR3 amino acid sequence and its V-gene family, and reads without a unique V-gene family were dropped. In a later analysis, several hundred highly shared, low-generation-probability nucleotide sequences were removed to address suspected cross-contamination and a sequencing artifact. In a later analysis, a clonal expansion index for each public chain was calculated from normalized within-repertoire ranks of inferred template counts. In a later analysis, generation probabilities were computed using a VDJ recombination model fitted to out-of-frame rearrangements, and the results were checked against IGoR. In a later analysis, TCR-TCR, TCR-HLA and TCR-CMV co-occurrence was scored with hypergeometric tests, and a repertoire-size bias correction was applied to TCR pairs. In a later analysis, false discovery rates were estimated by permuting HLA or CMV assignments 20 times. A later analysis grouped co-occurring TCRs with DBSCAN, adding TCRdist sequence similarity when clustering within HLA-allele-positive subsets. For co-occurrence clustering, repertoires with fewer than 30,000 or more than 120,000 public chains were excluded, along with five repertoires with anomalous nucleotide sharing. What TCRdb holds here is the immuneACCESS table cut down to in-frame rearrangements. Part of the clones is not present; checked against another copy, under half of the missing clones reflect an unresolved V gene, and the others are unexplained. That table supplies the V and J calls and clone size; D and trimming were determined from the DNA. The sample data list about 190,000 clones, and around 77% of these were observed just once. Approximately 1.5% of the sample is held by the ten biggest clonotypes.

This clone was recorded once. It has no known antigen specificity. Base qualities are not recorded, but no much larger clone differs from it by a single base. The rearrangement combines TRBV5-1 with TRBJ2-5, and perhaps TRBD1 as D gene, on 6 matching bases. Sequenced material: PBMCs. This receptor was taken from a woman under 30 in good health and CMV-seronegative. CDR3 loop: CASTGQLETQYF. The sequenced DNA is TGCGCCAGCACTGGACAGCTAGAGACCCAGTACTTC.